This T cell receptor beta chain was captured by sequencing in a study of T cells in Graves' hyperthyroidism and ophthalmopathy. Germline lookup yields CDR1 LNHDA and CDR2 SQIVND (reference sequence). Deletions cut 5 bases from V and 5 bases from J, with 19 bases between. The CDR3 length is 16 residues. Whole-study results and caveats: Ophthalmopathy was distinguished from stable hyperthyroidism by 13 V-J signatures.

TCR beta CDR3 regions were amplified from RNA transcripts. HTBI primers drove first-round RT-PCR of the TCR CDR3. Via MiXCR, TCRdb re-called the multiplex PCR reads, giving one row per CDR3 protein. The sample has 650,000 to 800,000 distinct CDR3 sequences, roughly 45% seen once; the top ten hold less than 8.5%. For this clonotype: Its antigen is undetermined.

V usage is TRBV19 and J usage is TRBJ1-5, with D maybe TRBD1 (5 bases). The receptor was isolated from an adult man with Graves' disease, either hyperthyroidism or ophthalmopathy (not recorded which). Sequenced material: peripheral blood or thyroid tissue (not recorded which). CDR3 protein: CASSAGAAAYDQPQHF. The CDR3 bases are TGTGCCAGTAGTGCCGGGGCAGCCGCCTACGATCAGCCCCAGCATTTT.